The 30 T cell receptor beta chains in this list originate from one sample, sequenced in a study of blood T cell repertoires in COVID-19. Sequenced by immunoSEQ multiplex PCR; TCRdb stores in-frame clones only, minus some. The sample has about 270,000 clones; around nine tenths are singletons. Sequenced: peripheral blood. Every receptor here comes from a man aged 35 to 55 with active or convalescent COVID-19.

The chain uses TRBV2 and TRBJ2-1; 9 positions agree with TRBD2. With V trimmed by 6 bases and J by 7 bases, 1 base remained unmatched. The CDR3 extends over 12 amino acids. Germline lookup yields CDR1 SNHLY and CDR2 FYNNEI. DNA for the CDR3: TGTGCCAGCAGGCGGGAGGGGAATGAGCAGTTCTTC. As protein: CASRREGNEQFF.

This chain uses TRBV9 with TRBJ1-6, with D uncertain. CDR1 is SGDLS and CDR2 is YYNGEE in the germline V gene. The CDR3 runs to 16 residues. Trimming took off 7 bases at V and 2 bases at J, with 16 bases between the two ends. The CDR3 is CASGTSTGTYNSPLHF. The CDR3 DNA follows: TGTGCCAGCGGCACGTCAACCGGGACCTATAATTCACCCCTCCACTTT. The whole variable domain, remainder taken from reference TRBV9 and TRBJ1-6, is DSGVTQTPKHLITATGQRVTLRCSPRSGDLSVYWYQQSLDQGLQFLIQYYNGEERAKGNILERFSAQQFPDLHSELNLSSLELGDSALYFCASGTSTGTYNSPLHFGNGTRLTVT.

The rearrangement joins TRBV24-1 to TRBJ2-5, with 7 bases that match TRBD1. The trim removed 6 bases at V and 5 bases at J, leaving 5 bases unmatched. There are 13 residues in the CDR3. Germline V gives CDR1 KGHDR, CDR2 SFDVKD. The CDR3 DNA sequence: TGTGCCACCAGTCCACAGGGGTCGGAGACCCAGTACTTC. Its translation is CATSPQGSETQYF.

The V gene is TRBV2, the J gene TRBJ1-5, with D tentatively TRBD1 (5 bases). The V and J ends lost 7 bases and 0 bases respectively, with 10 bases between them. The CDR3 sequence is 14 residues long. Germline CDR1 is SNHLY and CDR2 is FYNNEI. In nucleotides, the CDR3 is TGTGCCAGCATGGCAGGGCGTAGCAATCAGCCCCAGCATTTT. It encodes CASMAGRSNQPQHF.

This rearrangement joins TRBV28 to TRBJ1-1, with a possible D match to TRBD1 (5 bases). V was cut by 5 bases and J by 1 base, with 11 bases left in between. The CDR3 runs to 14 residues. Germline V gene sequence: CDR1 MDHEN, CDR2 SYDVKM. For the CDR3, the DNA is TGTGCCAGCAGTATAGACAGCACGAACACTGAAGCTTTCTTT. Its translation: CASSIDSTNTEAFF. Drawing the rest from reference TRBV28 and TRBJ1-1, the complete variable domain is DVKVTQSSRYLVKRTGEKVFLECVQDMDHENMFWYRQDPGLGLRLIYFSYDVKMKEKGDIPEGYSVSREKKERFSLILESASTNQTSMYLCASSIDSTNTEAFFGQGTRLTVV.

The chain couples TRBV7-6 to TRBJ2-6, with 7 bases lining up with TRBD2. Germline trimming cut 0 bases from V and 2 bases from J; bases unmatched to any gene: 7. The CDR3 consists of 18 residues. Per the germline V gene, CDR1 is SGHVS and CDR2 is FNYEAQ. In DNA, the CDR3 is TGTGCCAGCAGCTTAGCGGGAGGGCCCCGGACTGGGGCCAACGTCCTGACTTTC. This sequence encodes CASSLAGGPRTGANVLTF.

CDR3 amino acids: CASTPGQSYEQYF. The DNA of the CDR3 is TGTGCCAGCACTCCGGGACAGAGCTACGAGCAGTACTTC. The rearrangement joins TRBV6-5 to TRBJ2-7; 7 bases fit TRBD1. In germline, CDR1 is MNHEY, CDR2 SVGAGI. The length of the CDR3 is 13 residues. V shed 7 bases, J shed 3 bases, and the junction held 6 bases outside the gene matches.

Only a few counts were recorded for this clone. V gene TRBV2 combines with J gene TRBJ2-7, with D possibly matching TRBD2 (5 bases). The length of the CDR3 is 13 residues. Germline loops: CDR1 SNHLY, CDR2 FYNNEI. Trimming removed 8 bases at V and 4 bases at J, with 15 bases between. The CDR3: CASGDTSGYEQYF. The DNA for the CDR3 is TGTGCCAGCGGGGATACGTCGGGGTACGAGCAGTACTTC.

The chain joins TRBV10-1 to TRBJ2-7; 10 bases map to TRBD2. This CDR3 has 15 amino acids. CDR1 is WNHNN, CDR2 SYGVQD, per germline (reference sequence). The junction had 10 bases not matched to a gene; V was cut back by 5 bases and J by 6 bases. The CDR3 coding sequence is TGCGCCAGCAGTACTAGCGGGAAAAATGGAGGCGAGCAGTACTTC. It translates to CASSTSGKNGGEQYF.

The chain's CDR3 is CAWSGLNEKLFF. DNA of the CDR3: TGTGCCTGGAGTGGACTGAATGAAAAACTGTTTTTT. V usage is TRBV30 and J usage is TRBJ1-4; unclear D gene. The germline V gene has CDR1 GTSNPN and CDR2 SVGIG (reference sequence). The V end was cut by 1 base, the J end by 5 bases, with 5 bases between. This CDR3 is built from 12 residues.

This rearrangement joins TRBV19 to TRBJ1-2; tentative D call: TRBD1 (6 bases). This CDR3 contains 15 residues. Germline CDR1 reads LNHDA; CDR2 reads SQIVND (reference sequence). Trimming shortened V by 5 bases and J by 8 bases, and 21 bases separated the two germline ends. Written as DNA, the CDR3 is TGTGCCAGTAGTTCCGGCGGACAGTGGAGTAGAGGCTACACCTTC. Amino acid sequence: CASSSGGQWSRGYTF.

This sequence joins TRBV19 and TRBJ2-2; D unresolved. Germline V gene lookup returns CDR1 LNHDA and CDR2 SQIVND (reference sequence). The CDR3 is 15 amino acids. V was pared by 0 bases and J by 3 bases, with 8 bases between. CDR3 loop: CASSIDLRYTGELFF. The CDR3 nucleotides are TGTGCCAGTAGTATAGATCTCAGGTACACCGGGGAGCTGTTTTTT.

The gene calls are TRBV2 and TRBJ2-3, with 9 nucleotides matching TRBD2. The CDR3 length is 12 residues. Germline CDR1 SNHLY, CDR2 FYNNEI. Germline trimming cut 6 bases from V and 10 bases from J; bases unmatched to any gene: 5. CDR3 sequence (DNA): TGTGCCAGCAGCCTCCGCGGGGGGGCGCAGTATTTT. It translates to CASSLRGGAQYF.

The V call is TRBV25-1, the J call TRBJ2-3; 8 nucleotides align to TRBD2. CDR1 is MGHDK, CDR2 SYGVNS, per germline. V trimming: 3 bases; J trimming: 2 bases; junction bases outside the gene matches: 13. This CDR3 spans 18 amino acids. The CDR3 DNA reads as TGTGCCAGCAGTGACGAGCGGGGGACCTTAATCCCCACAGATACGCAGTATTTT. Translating it yields CASSDERGTLIPTDTQYF. Looking up the rest from reference TRBV25-1 and TRBJ2-3 gives the full variable domain: EADIYQTPRYLVIGTGKKITLECSQTMGHDKMYWYQQDPGMELHLIHYSYGVNSTEKGDLSSESTVSRIRTEHFPLTLESARPSHTSQYLCASSDERGTLIPTDTQYFGPGTRLTVL.

The gene calls are TRBV19 and TRBJ2-2; maybe TRBD2 (5 bases). The V gene lost 3 bases and the J gene lost 3 bases, with 8 bases spanning the gap. The CDR3 is made up of 14 amino acids. Germline V gene sequence: CDR1 LNHDA, CDR2 SQIVND (reference sequence). In nucleotides, the CDR3 is TGTGCCAGTAGTATCTCGGGATACACCGGGGAGCTGTTTTTT. It specifies CASSISGYTGELFF.

The CDR3 spells CASSIRQGGGGAFF. DNA of the CDR3: TGTGCCAGTAGTATCCGGCAGGGAGGAGGCGGAGCTTTCTTT. This sequence joins TRBV19 and TRBJ1-1, with D tentatively TRBD1 (5 bases). This CDR3 region has 14 residues. From germline, CDR1 is LNHDA and CDR2 SQIVND (reference sequence). The V end lost 3 bases, the J end lost 10 bases, and 18 bases lay between the germline ends.

This chain uses TRBV6-4 with TRBJ2-1; D is perhaps TRBD1 (5 bases). V lost 5 bases and J lost 6, with 14 bases in between. CDR3 length equals 14 residues. Germline CDR1 is MRHNA and CDR2 is SNTAGT. Here the CDR3 reads CASSKVPGRNEQFF. The CDR3 region has the DNA TGTGCCAGCAGTAAGGTCCCAGGGCGCAATGAGCAGTTCTTC.

The V and J genes are TRBV5-1 and TRBJ1-4; D is possibly TRBD1 (6 bases). With 0 bases removed from V and 8 bases from J, the gap between germline ends came to 11 bases. The CDR3 runs 14 residues. Germline lookup yields CDR1 SGHRS and CDR2 YFSETQ. The DNA for the CDR3 is TGCGCCAGCAGCTTGGTTGCGGGGGCGGAAAAACTGTTTTTT. This encodes CASSLVAGAEKLFF.

V and J are TRBV30 and TRBJ2-2, with a weak D call TRBD2 (5 bases). The CDR3 covers 14 residues. The V gene's germline CDR1 is GTSNPN and CDR2 SVGIG (reference sequence). Trimming took off 0 bases at V and 1 base at J, with 6 bases between the two ends. The CDR3 protein is CAWSVGGNTGELFF. The CDR3 region has the DNA TGTGCCTGGAGTGTAGGAGGGAACACCGGGGAGCTGTTTTTT.

The V and J genes are TRBV4-1 and TRBJ2-5, with D tentatively TRBD2 (5 bases). Trimming took 1 base from V and 10 from J, leaving 16 bases between them. Germline V gene data show CDR1 as MGHRA and CDR2 as YSYEKL. The CDR3 contains 14 residues. The CDR3: CASSQGELVVDQYF. Written as DNA, the CDR3 is TGCGCCAGCAGCCAAGGAGAACTAGTGGTGGACCAGTACTTC.

The rearrangement joins TRBV13 to TRBJ1-1; D perhaps matches TRBD1 (5 bases). The CDR3 covers 14 residues. Trimming took off 4 bases at V and 2 bases at J, with 11 bases between the two ends. Per germline, CDR1 PRHDT and CDR2 FYEKMQ (reference sequence). CDR3 protein: CASSSVGGNTEAFF. In nucleotides, the CDR3 is TGTGCCAGCAGCTCGGTCGGGGGAAACACTGAAGCTTTCTTT. The full variable domain, completed using reference TRBV13 and TRBJ1-1, is AAGVIQSPRHLIKEKRETATLKCYPIPRHDTVYWYQQGPGQDPQFLISFYEKMQSDKGSIPDRFSAQQFSDYHSELNMSSLELGDSALYFCASSSVGGNTEAFFGQGTRLTVV.

This clone was counted only a few times. This chain uses TRBV14 with TRBJ2-2; D unclear. The germline gives CDR1 SGHDN, CDR2 FVKESK. V gave up 1 base and J gave up 4 bases, with 4 bases separating them. There are 13 residues in the CDR3. CDR3 sequence reads: CASSQAGTGELFF. CDR3 sequence (DNA): TGTGCCAGCAGCCAAGCGGGCACCGGGGAGCTGTTTTTT.

This chain links TRBV2 with TRBJ2-7, with 9 bases lining up with TRBD1. CDR3 length equals 13 residues. Germline CDR1 is SNHLY and CDR2 is FYNNEI. The trim removed 6 bases at V and 3 bases at J, leaving 3 bases unmatched. CDR3 protein: CASRQGAFYEQYF. The CDR3 DNA sequence: TGTGCCAGCAGACAGGGGGCATTCTACGAGCAGTACTTC. Full variable domain (rest looked up from reference TRBV2 and TRBJ2-7): EPEVTQTPSHQVTQMGQEVILRCVPISNHLYFYWYRQILGQKVEFLVSFYNNEISEKSEIFDDQFSVERPDGSNFTLKIRSTKLEDSAMYFCASRQGAFYEQYFGPGTRLTVT.

V usage is TRBV19 and J usage is TRBJ2-5, with D perhaps matching TRBD2 (6 bases). The CDR3 runs to 15 residues. Germline CDR1 and CDR2: LNHDA and SQIVND (reference sequence). V lost 1 base and J lost 2, with 11 bases in between. The CDR3 sequence: CASSIVWRGQETQYF. The CDR3 DNA follows: TGTGCCAGTAGTATAGTGTGGAGGGGTCAAGAGACCCAGTACTTC.

This chain joins TRBV30 and TRBJ2-5; no definite D call. Germline values: CDR1 GTSNPN, CDR2 SVGIG (reference sequence). Trimming stripped 2 bases from V and 3 bases from J, with 4 bases between. The CDR3 is made up of 11 amino acids. The CDR3 DNA is TGTGCCTGGAGTCTCGAAGAGACCCAGTACTTC. It encodes CAWSLEETQYF.

V and J are TRBV2 and TRBJ2-1; TRBD2 matches at 11 bases. With V trimmed by 6 bases and J by 12 bases, 13 bases remained unmatched. CDR1 and CDR2 (germline): SNHLY, FYNNEI. CDR3 length equals 15 residues. The CDR3 region has the DNA TGTGCCAGCAGCCAGAAAATAGCGGGAGGGCCGAGGCAGTTCTTC. Translated, it gives CASSQKIAGGPRQFF.

This clone was picked up a small number of times. This specimen includes other DNA sequences encoding the same CDR3. The chain joins TRBV12-3 or TRBV12-4 to TRBJ1-6; possibly TRBD1 for D (6 bases). CDR3 length equals 12 residues. V gave up 3 bases and J gave up 10 bases, with 7 bases separating them. The CDR3 sequence: CASSFRGSPLHF. The CDR3 region has the DNA TGTGCCAGCAGTTTCAGGGGATCACCCCTCCACTTT.

The chain has TRBV6-5 and TRBJ2-7, with 10 bases matching TRBD1. This CDR3 has 15 amino acids. The ends lost 6 bases at V and 1 base at J; junction bases unmatched: 6. Germline V gene data show CDR1 as MNHEY and CDR2 as SVGAGI. The CDR3 bases are TGTGCCAGCAGGAGATGGACAGGGGGTTCCTACGAGCAGTACTTC. Protein sequence: CASRRWTGGSYEQYF.

V and J are TRBV6-5 and TRBJ2-3; maybe TRBD1 (8 bases). The CDR3 sequence is 15 residues long. CDR1 and CDR2 from the germline V gene are MNHEY and SVGAGI. Trimming removed 7 bases at V and 1 base at J, with 15 bases between. The CDR3 is CASNGQGGGTDTQYF. DNA of the CDR3: TGTGCCAGCAATGGACAGGGAGGGGGCACAGATACGCAGTATTTT.

This clone appeared once. The rearrangement links TRBV27 to TRBJ2-7; unclear D gene. The germline V gene encodes CDR1 MNHEY and CDR2 SMNVEV (reference sequence). The CDR3 runs to 14 residues. Trimming cost V 5 bases and J 3 bases, with 14 bases left between them. Here the CDR3 reads CASSPGIPGYEQYF. The CDR3 DNA follows: TGTGCCAGCAGTCCTGGAATCCCAGGCTACGAGCAGTACTTC.